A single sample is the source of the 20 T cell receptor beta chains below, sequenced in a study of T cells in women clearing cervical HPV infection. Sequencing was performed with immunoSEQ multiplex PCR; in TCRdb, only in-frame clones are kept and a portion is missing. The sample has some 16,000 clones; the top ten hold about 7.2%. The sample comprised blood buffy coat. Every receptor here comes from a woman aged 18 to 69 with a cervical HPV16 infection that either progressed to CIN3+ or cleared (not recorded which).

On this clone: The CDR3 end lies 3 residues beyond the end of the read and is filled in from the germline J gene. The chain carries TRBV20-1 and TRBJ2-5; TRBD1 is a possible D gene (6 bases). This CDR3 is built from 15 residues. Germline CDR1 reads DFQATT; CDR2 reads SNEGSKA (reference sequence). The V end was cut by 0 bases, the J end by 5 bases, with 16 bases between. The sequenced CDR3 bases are TGCAGTGCTAGAGAATACAAGGGGGTGGAGGAGACC. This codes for CSAREYKGVEET. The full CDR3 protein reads CSAREYKGVEETQYF.

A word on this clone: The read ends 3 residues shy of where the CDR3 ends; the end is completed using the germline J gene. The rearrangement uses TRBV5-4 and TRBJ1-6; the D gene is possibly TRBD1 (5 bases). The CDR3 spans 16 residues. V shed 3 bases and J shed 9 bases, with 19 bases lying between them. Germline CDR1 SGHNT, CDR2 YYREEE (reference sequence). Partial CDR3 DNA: TGTGCCAGCAGCTCCTGGGGCCCCAGACTTTCTTCACCC. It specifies CASSSWGPRLSSP. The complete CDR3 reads CASSSWGPRLSSPLHF.

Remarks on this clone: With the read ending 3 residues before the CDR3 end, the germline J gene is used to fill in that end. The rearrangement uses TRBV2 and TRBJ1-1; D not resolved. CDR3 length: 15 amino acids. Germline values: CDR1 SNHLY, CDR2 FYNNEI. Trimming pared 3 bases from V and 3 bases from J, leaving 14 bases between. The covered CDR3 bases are TGTGCCAGCAGTGACACGAAAAGACTCGACACTGAA. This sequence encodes CASSDTKRLDTE. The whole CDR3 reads CASSDTKRLDTEAFF. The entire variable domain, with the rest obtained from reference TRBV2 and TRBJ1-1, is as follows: EPEVTQTPSHQVTQMGQEVILRCVPISNHLYFYWYRQILGQKVEFLVSFYNNEISEKSEIFDDQFSVERPDGSNFTLKIRSTKLEDSAMYFCASSDTKRLDTEAFFGQGTRLTVV.

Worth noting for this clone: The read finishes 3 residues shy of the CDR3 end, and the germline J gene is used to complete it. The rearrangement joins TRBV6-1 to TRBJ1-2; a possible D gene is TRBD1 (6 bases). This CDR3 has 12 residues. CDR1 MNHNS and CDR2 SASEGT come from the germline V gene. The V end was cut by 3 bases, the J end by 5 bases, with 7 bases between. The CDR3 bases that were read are TGTGCCAGCAGTGAGCAGGGGTATGGC. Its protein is CASSEQGYG. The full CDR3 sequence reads CASSEQGYGYTF.

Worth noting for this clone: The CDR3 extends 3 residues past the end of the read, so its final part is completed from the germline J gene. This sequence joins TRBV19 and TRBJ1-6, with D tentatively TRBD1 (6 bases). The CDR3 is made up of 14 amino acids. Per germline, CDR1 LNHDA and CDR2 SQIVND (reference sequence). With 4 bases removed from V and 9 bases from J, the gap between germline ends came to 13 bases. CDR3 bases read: TGTGCCAGTAGTACACGGACAGCCGGTTCACCC. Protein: CASSTRTAGSP. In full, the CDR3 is CASSTRTAGSPLHF.

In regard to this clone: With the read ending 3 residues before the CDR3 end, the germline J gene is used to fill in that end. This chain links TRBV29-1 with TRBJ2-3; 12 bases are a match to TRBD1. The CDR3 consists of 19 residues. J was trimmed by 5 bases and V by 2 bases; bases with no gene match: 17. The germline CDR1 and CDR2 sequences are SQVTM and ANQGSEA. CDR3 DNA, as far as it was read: TGCAGCGTTGAATATACTCACTCGGCGGGACAGGGGGCTTTAGATACG. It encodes CSVEYTHSAGQGALDT. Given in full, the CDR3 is CSVEYTHSAGQGALDTQYF.

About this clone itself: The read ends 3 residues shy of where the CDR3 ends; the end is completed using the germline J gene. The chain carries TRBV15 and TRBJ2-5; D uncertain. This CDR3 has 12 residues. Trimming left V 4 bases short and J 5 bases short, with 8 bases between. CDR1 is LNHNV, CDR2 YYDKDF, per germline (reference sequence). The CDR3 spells CATSKQMETQYF. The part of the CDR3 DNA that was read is TGTGCCACCAGCAAACAGATGGAGACC.

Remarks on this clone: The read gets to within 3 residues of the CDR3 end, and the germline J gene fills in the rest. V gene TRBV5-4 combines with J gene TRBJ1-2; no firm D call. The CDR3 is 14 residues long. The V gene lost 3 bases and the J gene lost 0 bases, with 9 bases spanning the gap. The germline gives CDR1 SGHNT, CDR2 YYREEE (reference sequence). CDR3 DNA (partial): TGTGCCAGCAGCTCAGGCCGTGCTAACTATGGC. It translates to CASSSGRANYG. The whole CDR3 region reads CASSSGRANYGYTF.

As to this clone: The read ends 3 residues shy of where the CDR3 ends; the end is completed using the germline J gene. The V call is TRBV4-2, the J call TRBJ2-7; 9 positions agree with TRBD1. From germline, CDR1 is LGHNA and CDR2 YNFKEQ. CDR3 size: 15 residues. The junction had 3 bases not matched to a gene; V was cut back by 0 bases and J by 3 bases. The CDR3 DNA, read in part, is TGTGCCAGCAGCCAAGAGAAGGGACAGGGCTACGAG. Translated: CASSQEKGQGYE. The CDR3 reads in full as CASSQEKGQGYEQYF.

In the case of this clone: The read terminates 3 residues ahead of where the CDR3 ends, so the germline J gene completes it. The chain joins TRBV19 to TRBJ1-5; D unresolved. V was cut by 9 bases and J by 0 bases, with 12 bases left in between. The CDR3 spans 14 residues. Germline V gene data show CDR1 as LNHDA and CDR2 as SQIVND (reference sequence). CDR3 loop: CASDTRDSNQPQHF. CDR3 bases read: TGTGCCAGCGATACTAGAGATAGCAATCAGCCC.

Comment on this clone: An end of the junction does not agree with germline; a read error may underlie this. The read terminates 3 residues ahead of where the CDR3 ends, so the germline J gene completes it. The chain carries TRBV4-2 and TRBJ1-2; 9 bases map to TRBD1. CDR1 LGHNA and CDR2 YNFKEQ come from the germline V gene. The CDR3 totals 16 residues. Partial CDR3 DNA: TGCGCCAGCAGCCAATATCCCGGACAGGGGAACTATGGC. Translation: CASSQYPGQGNYG. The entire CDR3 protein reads CASSQYPGQGNYGYTF.

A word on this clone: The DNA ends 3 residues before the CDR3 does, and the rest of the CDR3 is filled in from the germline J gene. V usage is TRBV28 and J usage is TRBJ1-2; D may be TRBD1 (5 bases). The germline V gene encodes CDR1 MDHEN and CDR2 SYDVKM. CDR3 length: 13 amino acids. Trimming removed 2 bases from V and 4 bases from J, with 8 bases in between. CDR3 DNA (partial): TGTGCCAGCAGTTTAGACAGCACCTATGGC. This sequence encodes CASSLDSTYG. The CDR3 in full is CASSLDSTYGYTF.

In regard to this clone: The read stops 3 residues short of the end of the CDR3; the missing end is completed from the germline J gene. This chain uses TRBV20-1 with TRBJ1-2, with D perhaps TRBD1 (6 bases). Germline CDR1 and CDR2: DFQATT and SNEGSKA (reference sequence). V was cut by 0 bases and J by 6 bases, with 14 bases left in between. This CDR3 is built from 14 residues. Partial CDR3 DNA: TGCAGTGCTAGAGATGCAGGGGCGCCCAATGGC. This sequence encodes CSARDAGAPNG. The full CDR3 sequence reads CSARDAGAPNGYTF.

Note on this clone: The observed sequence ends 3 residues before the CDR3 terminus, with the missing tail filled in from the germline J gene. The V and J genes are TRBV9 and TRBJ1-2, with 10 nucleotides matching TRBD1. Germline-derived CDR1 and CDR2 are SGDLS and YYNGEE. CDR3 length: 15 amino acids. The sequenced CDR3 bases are TGTGCCAGCAGCCTGACAGGGGGCGTTTCGGACGGC. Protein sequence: CASSLTGGVSDG. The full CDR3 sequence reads CASSLTGGVSDGYTF.

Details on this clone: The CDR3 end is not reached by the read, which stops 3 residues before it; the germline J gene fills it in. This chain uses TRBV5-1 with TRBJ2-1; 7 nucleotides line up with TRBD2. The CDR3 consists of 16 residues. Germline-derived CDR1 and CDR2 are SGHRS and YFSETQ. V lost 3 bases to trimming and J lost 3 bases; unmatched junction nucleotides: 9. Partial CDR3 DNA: TGCGCCAGCAGCTCAGGTGGCGGGGGAAACTACAATGAG. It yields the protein CASSSGGGGNYNE. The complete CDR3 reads CASSSGGGGNYNEQFF. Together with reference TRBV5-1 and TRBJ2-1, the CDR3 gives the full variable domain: KAGVTQTPRYLIKTRGQQVTLSCSPISGHRSVSWYQQTPGQGLQFLFEYFSETQRNKGNFPGRFSGRQFSNSRSEMNVSTLELGDSALYLCASSSGGGGNYNEQFFGPGTRLTVL.

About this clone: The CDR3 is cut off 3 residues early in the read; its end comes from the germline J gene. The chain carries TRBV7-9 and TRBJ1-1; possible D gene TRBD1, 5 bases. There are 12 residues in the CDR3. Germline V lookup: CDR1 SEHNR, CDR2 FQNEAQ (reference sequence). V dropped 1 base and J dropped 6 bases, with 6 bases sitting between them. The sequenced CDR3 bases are TGTGCCAGCAGCTTAGGGGGGGCTGAA. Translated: CASSLGGAE. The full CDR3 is CASSLGGAEAFF.

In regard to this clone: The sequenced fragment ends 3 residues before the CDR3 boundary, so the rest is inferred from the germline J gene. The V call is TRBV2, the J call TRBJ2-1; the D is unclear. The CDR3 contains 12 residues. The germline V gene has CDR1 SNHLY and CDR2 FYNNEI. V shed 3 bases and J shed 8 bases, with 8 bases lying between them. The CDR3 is CASSEGSHEQFF. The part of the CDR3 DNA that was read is TGTGCCAGCAGTGAGGGCTCCCATGAG.

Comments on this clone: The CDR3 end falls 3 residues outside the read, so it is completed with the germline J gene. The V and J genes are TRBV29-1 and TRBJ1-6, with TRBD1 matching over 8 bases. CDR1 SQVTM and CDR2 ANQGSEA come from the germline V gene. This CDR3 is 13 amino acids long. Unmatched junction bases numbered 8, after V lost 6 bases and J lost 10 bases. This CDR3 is CSVSGGAGSPLHF. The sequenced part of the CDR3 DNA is TGCAGCGTCTCAGGGGGCGCGGGATCACCC. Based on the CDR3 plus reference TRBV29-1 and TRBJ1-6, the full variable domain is SAVISQKPSRDICQRGTSLTIQCQVDSQVTMMFWYRQQPGQSLTLIATANQGSEATYESGFVIDKFPISRPNLTFSTLTVSNMSPEDSSIYLCSVSGGAGSPLHFGNGTRLTVT.

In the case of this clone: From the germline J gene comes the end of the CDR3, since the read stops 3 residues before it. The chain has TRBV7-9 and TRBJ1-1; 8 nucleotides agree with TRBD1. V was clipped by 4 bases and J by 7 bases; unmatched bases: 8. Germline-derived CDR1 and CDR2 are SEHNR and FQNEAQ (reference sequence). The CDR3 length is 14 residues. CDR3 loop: CASSSRTGSSEAFF. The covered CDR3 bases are TGTGCCAGCAGCTCCCGGACAGGGTCTAGTGAA. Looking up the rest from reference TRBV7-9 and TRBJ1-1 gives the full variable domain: DTGVSQNPRHKITKRGQNVTFRCDPISEHNRLYWYRQTLGQGPEFLTYFQNEAQLEKSRLLSDRFSAERPKGSFSTLEIQRTEQGDSAMYLCASSSRTGSSEAFFGQGTRLTVV.

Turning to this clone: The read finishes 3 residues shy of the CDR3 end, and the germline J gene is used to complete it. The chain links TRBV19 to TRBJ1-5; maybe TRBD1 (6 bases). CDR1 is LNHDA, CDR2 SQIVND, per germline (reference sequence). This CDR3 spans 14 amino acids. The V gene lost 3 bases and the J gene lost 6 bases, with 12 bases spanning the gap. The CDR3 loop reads CASSIQGKGQPQHF. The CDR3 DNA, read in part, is TGTGCCAGTAGTATCCAGGGGAAGGGTCAGCCC. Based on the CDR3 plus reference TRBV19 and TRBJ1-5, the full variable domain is DGGITQSPKYLFRKEGQNVTLSCEQNLNHDAMYWYRQDPGQGLRLIYYSQIVNDFQKGDIAEGYSVSREKKESFPLTVTSAQKNPTAFYLCASSIQGKGQPQHFGDGTRLSIL.